A single sample is the source of the 14 T cell receptor beta chains below, sequenced in a study of blood T cell repertoires in COVID-19 (dated by TCRdb to about 2020). Libraries were made using the immunoSEQ multiplex PCR assay. Imported from immuneACCESS, the table was reduced by TCRdb to in-frame sequences with V and J called. These copies leave out some clones; in studies compared against another copy, an unresolved V gene accounts for under half, and the cause of the remainder is not known. A total of around 110,000 clones appear in this sample, about 91% of them only once. The ten top clones hold around 7% of the sample. Sequencing was performed on peripheral blood. The receptors here all came from a man aged 45-60 years with active or convalescent COVID-19.

This clone was found once. The chain joins TRBV5-1 to TRBJ1-3, with 7 bases identical to TRBD1. Trimming removed 4 bases from V and 1 base from J; junction bases left unmatched: 5. Germline lookup yields CDR1 SGHRS and CDR2 YFSETQ. The CDR3 is made up of 15 amino acids. Here the CDR3 DNA reads TGCGCCAGCAGCCGGGACAGAATTTCTGGAAACACCATATATTTT. This gives the protein CASSRDRISGNTIYF.

The CDR3 loop reads CASALRASYGYTF. CDR3 sequence (DNA): TGTGCCAGCGCTCTCAGGGCTAGCTATGGCTACACCTTC. The V call is TRBV6-5, the J call TRBJ1-2; possibly TRBD1 for D (5 bases). Trimming pared 8 bases from V and 4 bases from J, leaving 14 bases between. The CDR3 spans 13 residues. Germline CDR1 MNHEY, CDR2 SVGAGI.

V is TRBV9 and J is TRBJ1-3; TRBD1 agrees at 8 bases. Looked up from germline, CDR1 is SGDLS and CDR2 is YYNGEE. The CDR3 loop spans 16 amino acids. Germline trimming cut 4 bases from V and 10 bases from J; bases unmatched to any gene: 16. The CDR3 loop reads CASSLGQGYVRGTIYF. The DNA for the CDR3 is TGTGCCAGCAGCCTAGGACAGGGTTATGTTAGAGGAACCATATATTTT.

This clone was recorded only once. The chain recombines TRBV7-2 with TRBJ2-4; 11 bases are shared with TRBD2. The junction had 7 bases not matched to a gene; V was cut back by 5 bases and J by 10 bases. The CDR3 extends over 14 amino acids. The V gene's germline CDR1 is SGHTA and CDR2 FQGNSA. CDR3 loop: CASSPTSGSFIQYF. CDR3 DNA sequence: TGTGCCAGCAGCCCAACTAGCGGGAGTTTTATTCAGTACTTC.

This chain uses TRBV18 with TRBJ2-7; D perhaps matches TRBD2 (6 bases). The CDR3 runs 14 residues. Germline V gene lookup returns CDR1 KGHSH and CDR2 LQKENI. Between the trimmed V and J ends, which lost 1 base and 2 bases, there was a span of 9 bases. The CDR3 reads CASSPQEGTYEQYF. DNA of the CDR3: TGTGCCAGCTCACCACAGGAGGGGACCTACGAGCAGTACTTC.

The chain has TRBV9 and TRBJ2-5; D remains ambiguous. Germline loops: CDR1 SGDLS, CDR2 YYNGEE. Trimming left V 0 bases short and J 0 bases short, with 6 bases between. The CDR3 is 14 amino acids. The CDR3 DNA reads as TGTGCCAGCAGCGTAGCCGGTTACCAAGAGACCCAGTACTTC. Protein sequence: CASSVAGYQETQYF.

V and J are TRBV5-6 and TRBJ2-3, with D possibly TRBD1 on 6 matching bases. This CDR3 comprises 12 residues. V gave up 5 bases and J gave up 5 bases, with 9 bases separating them. Germline CDR1 is SGHDT and CDR2 is YYEEEE. As DNA, the CDR3 is TGTGCCAGCAGTCCACAGGGAGATACGCAGTATTTT. It translates to CASSPQGDTQYF. Full variable domain (remainder filled in from reference TRBV5-6 and TRBJ2-3): DAGVTQSPTHLIKTRGQQVTLRCSPKSGHDTVSWYQQALGQGPQFIFQYYEEEERQRGNFPDRFSGHQFPNYSSELNVNALLLGDSALYLCASSPQGDTQYFGPGTRLTVL.

This chain joins TRBV6-1 and TRBJ2-5, with TRBD2 matching 7 bases. The V gene's germline CDR1 is MNHNS and CDR2 SASEGT. Trimming removed 0 bases from V and 5 bases from J; junction bases left unmatched: 6. CDR3 length: 15 residues. The CDR3 DNA reads TGTGCCAGCAGTGAAGCGCGGGAGATACGGGAGACCCAGTACTTC. It translates to CASSEAREIRETQYF.

There are a few counts of this clone. The genes are TRBV2 and TRBJ2-5; 12 nucleotides agree with TRBD2. Germline V CDR1 and CDR2: SNHLY, FYNNEI. This CDR3 comprises 14 residues. V shed 5 bases and J 5 bases; nucleotides not matched to a gene: 3. The CDR3 loop reads CASSSSGRVETQYF. Here the CDR3 DNA reads TGTGCCAGCAGTTCTAGCGGGAGGGTGGAGACCCAGTACTTC.

The V call is TRBV11-2, the J call TRBJ1-5; D call uncertain. Germline V gene sequence: CDR1 SGHAT, CDR2 FQNNGV. The CDR3 is made up of 13 amino acids. V was trimmed by 3 bases and J by 8 bases, leaving 11 bases between them. The CDR3 here is CASSFVGSEPQHF. CDR3 nucleotides: TGTGCCAGCAGCTTTGTAGGGAGTGAGCCCCAGCATTTT.

The chain links TRBV2 to TRBJ2-7; 8 bases map to TRBD1. The CDR3 runs to 14 residues. Per germline, CDR1 SNHLY and CDR2 FYNNEI. Trimming at V came to 5 bases and at J to 3 bases, leaving 6 bases not matched to a gene. CDR3 in DNA: TGTGCCAGCAGTATACGTGGACAGGGCTACGAGCAGTACTTC. Translated, it gives CASSIRGQGYEQYF.

This clone was recorded only once. The chain joins TRBV20-1 to TRBJ2-7; a possible D gene is TRBD2 (5 bases). Germline CDR1 is DFQATT and CDR2 is SNEGSKA (reference sequence). V was shortened by 4 bases and J by 3 bases, with 16 bases between the two germline ends. The CDR3 spans 14 residues. The CDR3 is CSANEGRGVYEQYF. The CDR3 coding sequence is TGCAGTGCTAATGAGGGTCGGGGAGTCTACGAGCAGTACTTC.

The CDR3 loop reads CASRWSRGRFSQETQYF. CDR3 nucleotides: TGTGCCAGCAGGTGGAGCAGGGGGCGCTTTTCACAAGAGACCCAGTACTTC. The V and J genes are TRBV5-8 and TRBJ2-5; 8 bases align to TRBD1. CDR1 and CDR2 (germline): SGHTS, YDEGEE. CDR3 length: 17 amino acids. The V and J ends lost 5 bases and 2 bases, in that order; junction bases with no gene match: 14.

This clone was observed a single time. At one of its ends the junction is not consistent with the germline gene, which may arise from a read error. V usage is TRBV7-7 and J usage is TRBJ1-1; 7 bases are a match to TRBD1. Germline CDR1 and CDR2: SSHAT and FNYEAQ (reference sequence). The CDR3 is made up of 13 amino acids. The CDR3 coding sequence is TGTGCTAGCAGCCCCGACAGGGTAACTGAAGCTTTCTTT. This translates into CASSPDRVTEAFF.